These 4 T cell receptor beta chains originate from one sample sequenced in a study of cytomegalovirus exposure and HLA in healthy donors. The PCR had 60 Vbeta and 13 Jbeta primers. Profiled with immunoSEQ multiplex PCR; TCRdb holds only in-frame clones, not every one. The sample has 70,000 to 100,000 clones, 69% seen once. The specimen sequenced was PBMCs. These TCRs come from a man aged 50-59 years in good health and CMV-seronegative.

The genes are TRBV2 and TRBJ1-1, with 9 bases aligning to TRBD1. V shed 7 bases and J 0 bases; nucleotides not matched to a gene: 3. The CDR3 is 14 amino acids. Germline CDR1 reads SNHLY; CDR2 reads FYNNEI. CDR3 in amino acids: CASNRDRVNTEAFF. The CDR3 coding sequence is TGTGCCAGCAACCGGGACAGGGTGAACACTGAAGCTTTCTTT.

The CDR3 spells CASSSDWRSLQETQYF. CDR3 in DNA: TGTGCCAGCAGCTCAGACTGGCGTAGCTTACAAGAGACCCAGTACTTC. V and J are TRBV7-9 and TRBJ2-5; D is unresolved. The V and J ends lost 4 bases and 2 bases respectively, with 17 bases between them. Germline CDR1 SEHNR, CDR2 FQNEAQ (reference sequence). This CDR3 comprises 16 residues.

This chain connects TRBV28 to TRBJ2-6, with D tentatively TRBD2 (5 bases). Germline V CDR1 and CDR2: MDHEN, SYDVKM. V dropped 3 bases and J dropped 0 bases, with 9 bases sitting between them. The CDR3 length is 16 residues. The CDR3 DNA sequence: TGTGCCAGCAGTTTCCCGGGGAGCTCTGGGGCCAACGTCCTGACTTTC. It encodes CASSFPGSSGANVLTF.

J is TRBJ2-2 and V is TRBV23-1; 9 bases fit TRBD1. TRBV23-1 is reported as an ORF; its role is uncertain. With 10 bases clipped from V and 3 bases from J, the junction kept 6 bases outside the gene matches. The CDR3 covers 14 residues. CDR3: CATKTGGDTGELFF. CDR3 bases: TGCGCCACCAAAACAGGGGGCGACACCGGGGAGCTGTTTTTT.